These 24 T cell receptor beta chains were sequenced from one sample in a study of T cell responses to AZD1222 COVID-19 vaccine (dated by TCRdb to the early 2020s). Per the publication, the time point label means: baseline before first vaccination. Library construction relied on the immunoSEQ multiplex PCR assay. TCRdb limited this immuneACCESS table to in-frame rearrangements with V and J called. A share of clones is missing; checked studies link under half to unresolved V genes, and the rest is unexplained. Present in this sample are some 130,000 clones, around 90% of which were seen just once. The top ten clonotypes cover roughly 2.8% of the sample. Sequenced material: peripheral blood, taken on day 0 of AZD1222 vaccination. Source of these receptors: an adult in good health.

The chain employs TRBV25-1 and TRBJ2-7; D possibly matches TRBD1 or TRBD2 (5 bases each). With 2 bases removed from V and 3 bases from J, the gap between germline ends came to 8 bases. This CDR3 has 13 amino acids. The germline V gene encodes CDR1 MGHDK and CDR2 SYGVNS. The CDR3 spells CASSEPGLYEQYF. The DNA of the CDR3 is TGTGCCAGCAGTGAACCGGGGCTCTACGAGCAGTACTTC.

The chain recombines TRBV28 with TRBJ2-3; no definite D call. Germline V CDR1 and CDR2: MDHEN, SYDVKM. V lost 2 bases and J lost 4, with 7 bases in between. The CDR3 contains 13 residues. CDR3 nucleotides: TGTGCCAGCAGTTTAAGGCGTCCAGATACGCAGTATTTT. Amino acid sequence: CASSLRRPDTQYF.

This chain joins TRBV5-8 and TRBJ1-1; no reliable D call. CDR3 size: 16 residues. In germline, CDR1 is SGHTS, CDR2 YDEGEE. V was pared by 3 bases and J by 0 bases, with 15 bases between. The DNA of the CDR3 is TGTGCCAGCAGCTCCGGATATGGGGTCTTGAACACTGAAGCTTTCTTT. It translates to CASSSGYGVLNTEAFF.

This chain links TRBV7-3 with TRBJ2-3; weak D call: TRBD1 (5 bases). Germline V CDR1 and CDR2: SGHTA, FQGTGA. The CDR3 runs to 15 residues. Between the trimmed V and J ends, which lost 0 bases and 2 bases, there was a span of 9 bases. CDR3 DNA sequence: TGTGCCAGCAGCTTAACGGGCAGGGCCACAGATACGCAGTATTTT. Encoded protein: CASSLTGRATDTQYF. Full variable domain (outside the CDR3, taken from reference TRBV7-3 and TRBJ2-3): GAGVSQTPSNKVTEKGKYVELRCDPISGHTALYWYRQSLGQGPEFLIYFQGTGAADDSGLPNDRFFAVRPEGSVSTLKIQRTERGDSAVYLCASSLTGRATDTQYFGPGTRLTVL.

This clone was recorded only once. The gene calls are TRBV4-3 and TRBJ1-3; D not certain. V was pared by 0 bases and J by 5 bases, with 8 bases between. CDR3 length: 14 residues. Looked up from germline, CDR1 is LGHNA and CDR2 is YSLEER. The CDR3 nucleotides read TGCGCCAGCAGCCAAGATTATAGCCGAAACACCATATATTTT. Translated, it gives CASSQDYSRNTIYF.

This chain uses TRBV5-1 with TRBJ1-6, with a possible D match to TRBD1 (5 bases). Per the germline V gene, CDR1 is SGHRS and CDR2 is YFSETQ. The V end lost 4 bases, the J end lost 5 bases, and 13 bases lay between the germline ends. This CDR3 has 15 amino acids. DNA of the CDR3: TGCGCCAGCAGCATAACTACAGGTGATAATTCACCCCTCCACTTT. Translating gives CASSITTGDNSPLHF.

The CDR3 sequence is CASSSGGAETQYF. The CDR3 region has the DNA TGTGCCAGCAGCTCAGGGGGCGCAGAGACCCAGTACTTC. This chain links TRBV7-9 with TRBJ2-5; 8 nucleotides line up with TRBD1. Germline CDR1 is SEHNR and CDR2 is FQNEAQ (reference sequence). The CDR3 is 13 amino acids. V was clipped by 4 bases and J by 4 bases; unmatched bases: 2.

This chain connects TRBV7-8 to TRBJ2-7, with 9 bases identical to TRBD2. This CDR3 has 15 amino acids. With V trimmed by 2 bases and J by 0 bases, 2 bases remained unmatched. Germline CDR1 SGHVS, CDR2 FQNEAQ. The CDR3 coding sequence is TGTGCCAGCAGCTTAAAGCGGGGGGCCTCCTACGAGCAGTACTTC. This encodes CASSLKRGASYEQYF.

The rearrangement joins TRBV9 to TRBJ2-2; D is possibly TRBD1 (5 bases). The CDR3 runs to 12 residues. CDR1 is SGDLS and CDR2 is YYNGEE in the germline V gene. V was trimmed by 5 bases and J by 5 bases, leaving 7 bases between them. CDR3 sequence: CASRAGTGELFF. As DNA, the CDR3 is TGTGCCAGCAGGGCAGGGACCGGGGAGCTGTTTTTT. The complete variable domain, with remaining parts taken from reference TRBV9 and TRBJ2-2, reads DSGVTQTPKHLITATGQRVTLRCSPRSGDLSVYWYQQSLDQGLQFLIQYYNGEERAKGNILERFSAQQFPDLHSELNLSSLELGDSALYFCASRAGTGELFFGEGSRLTVL.

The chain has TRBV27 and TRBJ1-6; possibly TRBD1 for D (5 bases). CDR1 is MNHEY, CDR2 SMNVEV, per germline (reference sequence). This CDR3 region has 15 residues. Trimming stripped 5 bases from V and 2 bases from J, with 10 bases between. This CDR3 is CASSPRAAYNSPLHF. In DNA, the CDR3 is TGTGCCAGCAGTCCCAGGGCGGCCTATAATTCACCCCTCCACTTT.

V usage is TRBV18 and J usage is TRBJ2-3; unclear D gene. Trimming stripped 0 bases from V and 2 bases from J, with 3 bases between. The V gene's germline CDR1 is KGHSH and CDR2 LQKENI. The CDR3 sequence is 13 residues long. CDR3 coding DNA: TGTGCCAGCTCACCACCCCTCACAGATACGCAGTATTTT. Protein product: CASSPPLTDTQYF.

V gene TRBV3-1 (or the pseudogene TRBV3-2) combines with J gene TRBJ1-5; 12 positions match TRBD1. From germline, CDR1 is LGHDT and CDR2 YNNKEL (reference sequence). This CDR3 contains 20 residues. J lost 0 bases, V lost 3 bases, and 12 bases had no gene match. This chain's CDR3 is CASSHLPGTGGRNSNQPQHF. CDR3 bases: TGTGCCAGCAGCCACCTACCAGGGACAGGGGGCCGGAATAGCAATCAGCCCCAGCATTTT.

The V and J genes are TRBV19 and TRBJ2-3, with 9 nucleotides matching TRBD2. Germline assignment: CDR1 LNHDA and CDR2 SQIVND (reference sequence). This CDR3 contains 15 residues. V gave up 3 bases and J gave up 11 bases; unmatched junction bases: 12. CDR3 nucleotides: TGTGCCAGTAGTATTGGTCTAGCGGGGCCAGGGCGGCAGTATTTT. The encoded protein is CASSIGLAGPGRQYF.

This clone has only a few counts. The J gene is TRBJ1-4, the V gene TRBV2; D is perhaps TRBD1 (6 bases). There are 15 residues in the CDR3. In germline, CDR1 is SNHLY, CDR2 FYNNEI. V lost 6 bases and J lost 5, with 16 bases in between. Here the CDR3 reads CASRRTDFTNEKLFF. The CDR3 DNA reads TGTGCCAGCAGAAGGACAGACTTTACCAATGAAAAACTGTTTTTT.

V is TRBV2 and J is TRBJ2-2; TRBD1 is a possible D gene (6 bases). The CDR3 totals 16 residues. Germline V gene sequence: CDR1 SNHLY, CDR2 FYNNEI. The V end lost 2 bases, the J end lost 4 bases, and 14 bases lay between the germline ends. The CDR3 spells CASSEPVAGVTGELFF. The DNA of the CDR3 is TGTGCCAGCAGTGAACCTGTGGCAGGGGTCACCGGGGAGCTGTTTTTT.

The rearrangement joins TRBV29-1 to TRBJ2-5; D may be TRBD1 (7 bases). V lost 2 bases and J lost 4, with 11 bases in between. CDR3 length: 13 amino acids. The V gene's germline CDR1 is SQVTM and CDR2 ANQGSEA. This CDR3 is CSVESQGGETQYF. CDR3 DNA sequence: TGCAGCGTTGAAAGCCAGGGGGGAGAGACCCAGTACTTC.

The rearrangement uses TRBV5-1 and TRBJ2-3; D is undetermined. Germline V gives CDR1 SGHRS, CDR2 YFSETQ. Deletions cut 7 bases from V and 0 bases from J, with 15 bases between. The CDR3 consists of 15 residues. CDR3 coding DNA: TGCGCCAGCTCTTCCGACCCCCGTAGCACAGATACGCAGTATTTT. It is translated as CASSSDPRSTDTQYF.

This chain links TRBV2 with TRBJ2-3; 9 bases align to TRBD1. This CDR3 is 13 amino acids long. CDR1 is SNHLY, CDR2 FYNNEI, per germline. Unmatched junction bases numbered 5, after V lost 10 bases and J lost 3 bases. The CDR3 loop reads CAKGTGTTDTQYF. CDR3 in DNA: TGTGCCAAGGGGACAGGGACGACAGATACGCAGTATTTT.

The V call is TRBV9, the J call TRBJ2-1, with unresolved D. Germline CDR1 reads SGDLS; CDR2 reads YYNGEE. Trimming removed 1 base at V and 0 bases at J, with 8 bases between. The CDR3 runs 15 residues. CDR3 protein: CASSVWGNSYNEQFF. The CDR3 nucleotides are TGTGCCAGCAGCGTATGGGGAAACTCCTACAATGAGCAGTTCTTC.

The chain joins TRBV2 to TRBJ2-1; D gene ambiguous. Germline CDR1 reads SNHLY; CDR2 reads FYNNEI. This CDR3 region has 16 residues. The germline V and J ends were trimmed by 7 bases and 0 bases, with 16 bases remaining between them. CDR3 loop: CASMGRRPSSYNEQFF. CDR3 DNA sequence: TGTGCCAGCATGGGCAGAAGACCGAGCTCCTACAATGAGCAGTTCTTC. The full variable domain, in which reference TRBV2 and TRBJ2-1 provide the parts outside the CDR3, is EPEVTQTPSHQVTQMGQEVILRCVPISNHLYFYWYRQILGQKVEFLVSFYNNEISEKSEIFDDQFSVERPDGSNFTLKIRSTKLEDSAMYFCASMGRRPSSYNEQFFGPGTRLTVL.

CDR3 DNA sequence: TGTGCCAGCAGCGGGGCCTCTAGCATGCTATACACAGATACGCAGTATTTT. It is translated as CASSGASSMLYTDTQYF. The genes are TRBV6-4 and TRBJ2-3, with D possibly being TRBD1 or TRBD2 (5 bases each). The CDR3 runs 17 residues. Trimming left V 6 bases short and J 2 bases short, with 21 bases between. Germline V gives CDR1 MRHNA, CDR2 SNTAGT.

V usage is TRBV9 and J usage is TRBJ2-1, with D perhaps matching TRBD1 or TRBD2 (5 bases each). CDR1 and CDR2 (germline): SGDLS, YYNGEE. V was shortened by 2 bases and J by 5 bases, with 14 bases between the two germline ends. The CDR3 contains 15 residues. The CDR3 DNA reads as TGTGCCAGCAGCGTGTCATCCGGGGCTCACAATGAGCAGTTCTTC. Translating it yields CASSVSSGAHNEQFF.

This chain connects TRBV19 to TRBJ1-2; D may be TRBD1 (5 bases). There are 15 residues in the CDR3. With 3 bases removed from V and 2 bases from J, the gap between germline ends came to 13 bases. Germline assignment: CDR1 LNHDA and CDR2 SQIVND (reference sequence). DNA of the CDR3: TGTGCCAGTAGTATTAGCGTATGGGGGAACTATGGCTACACCTTC. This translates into CASSISVWGNYGYTF.

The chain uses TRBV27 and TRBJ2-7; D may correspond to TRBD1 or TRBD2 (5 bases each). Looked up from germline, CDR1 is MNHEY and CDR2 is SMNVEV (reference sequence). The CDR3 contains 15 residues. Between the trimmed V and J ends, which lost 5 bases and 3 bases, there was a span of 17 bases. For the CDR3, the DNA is TGTGCCAGCAGTCGAAAAGGGGACGGAAACTACGAGCAGTACTTC. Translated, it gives CASSRKGDGNYEQYF.